This T cell receptor beta chain was sequenced in a study of CD8+ T cells in alopecia areata. Extraction and reverse transcription of RNA yielded cDNA as the sequencing template. Assay used: immunoSEQ multiplex PCR; TCRdb lists only in-frame clones, some missing. The table records some 160,000 clones, 62% of them present only once. CDR1 is MGHRA and CDR2 is YSYEKL in the germline V gene. The J segment lost 9 bases and the V segment lost 4 bases, leaving 2 bases of the junction unmatched. The CDR3 has 13 residues. The clonotype comes from a human donor in good health. The chain carries TRBV4-1 and TRBJ2-4; 11 bases align to TRBD1. The material sequenced was CD8+ T cells sorted from blood. The CDR3 region is CASSPGQGGIQYF. DNA of the CDR3: TGCGCCAGCAGCCCGGGACAGGGGGGCATTCAGTACTTC.